The T cell receptor (beta chain) under discussion was sequenced for a study of cytomegalovirus exposure and HLA in healthy donors (dated by TCRdb to the late 2010s). The study in broad terms: An earlier analysis of several hundred of the donors reported roughly 300 Gb of sequence data and 117 million unique TCR beta sequences obtained from about 179 million T cells. An early release that covered fewer than 750 HLA-typed donors contained approximately 300 gigabases of sequencing data and 65 million to 100 million unique TCR sequences. The genetic ancestry cluster associated with self-reported Caucasian donors included over 65% of the approximately 410 genotyped donors. The study aimed to test whether cataloging public T cell receptors could reveal signatures of past pathogen exposure. The study profiled the T cell repertoires of about 720 subjects by immunosequencing and related them to cytomegalovirus serostatus. A separate validation cohort of 90 to 150 different subjects was used in addition to the roughly 700-subject first cohort. The study combined high-throughput TCR immunosequencing, statistical association of individual TCRs with disease status, and machine learning to predict cytomegalovirus infection status. In a later analysis, previously published TCR beta repertoires from about 640 donors were re-analyzed and high-resolution HLA genotyping was added so that TCR occurrence patterns could be studied. In the later analysis, no new phenotypic data were used to find candidate immune exposures; instead, reliance was placed on TCR beta sequences and their occurrence across donors. An earlier analysis of some 500 of the donors applied high-throughput TCR beta sequencing to assess whether each TCR beta V gene segment acted as functional or pseudogenic. Donor age, sex, ethnicity and CMV serostatus were compiled together with the repertoire data. A later genetic analysis used genome-wide SNP genotypes for about 55% of the 666 donors, treating that subset as a discovery cohort. All discovery cohort repertoires had been generated on a single sequencing platform. HLA typing included class I and class II loci at four-digit resolution. Typing coverage differed by locus: A, B, C, DRB1 and DQB1 were typed in roughly 629-630 donors, DQA1 in about 560, DPA1 in some 610, and DPB1 in 472. A few DR-DQ haplotypes were handled as single units for association and clustering because linkage in the cohort was strong. Across 398 genotyped donors of the cohort, an average of approximately 240,000 unique TCR beta nucleotide sequences per donor were sequenced, and about a sixth of those sequences were non-productive.

The cohort comprised fewer than 700 healthy bone marrow donors. At the time of sampling, all cohort members were nominally healthy, though unrecorded immune exposures were likely present. Of the 600 to 750 cohort members, approximately 300 had a positive CMV serostatus and approximately 370 had a negative one, while no CMV serostatus was recorded for the donor. A peripheral blood sample was provided by each donor, and peripheral blood mononuclear cells were used for TCR beta sequencing. The Qiagen DNeasy Blood Extraction Kit was used to extract genomic DNA from the blood cell samples. The receptor library was made with the immunoSEQ multiplex PCR assay. A mixture of 60 forward primers for TCR Vbeta segments and 13 reverse primers for TCR Jbeta segments was used in the multiplex PCR. A multiplex PCR assay on genomic DNA amplified the CDR3 region of rearranged TCR beta genes. Amplified TCR beta libraries were sequenced as 87-base-pair reads on the Illumina HiSeq System. Concerning the study's data processing: A later analysis tallied 75 million to 85 million unique TCR beta chains across the 550 to 850 repertoires, and about 12 million of those chains were shared by two or more donors. Raw reads were error-corrected and collapsed into unique sequences with a nearest-neighbor algorithm that merged closely related sequences to remove PCR and sequencing errors. V, D and J gene segments were assigned by aligning CDR3 sequences to IMGT reference sequences. For a sequence to be retained, a match of at least six nucleotides was required to both a V gene segment and a J gene segment. A rearrangement was called productive if the CDR3 had no stop codons and remained in frame with V and J, and every other rearrangement was called non-productive. Following IMGT convention, CDR3 was defined as the stretch from the second conserved V-encoded cysteine up to the conserved J-encoded phenylalanine. The earlier analysis of about 590 of the donors excluded sequences that lacked an unambiguous match to a single V gene segment. An earlier analysis of 587 of the donors called V segments functional above 56.7% productive rearrangements and segregating when the between-donor standard deviation exceeded 5%. A statistical classification framework was built to diagnose cytomegalovirus status from the catalog of TCR beta chain sequences. In a later analysis, V and J genes were assigned by comparing TCR nucleotide sequences against IMGT/GENE-DB human TR gene sequences. A later analysis assigned CDR3 sequences and most-parsimonious VDJ recombination scenarios with the TCRdist pipeline. In a later analysis, every TCR beta chain was defined by the combination of its CDR3 amino acid sequence and its V-gene family, and reads without a unique V-gene family were dropped. To address suspected cross-contamination and a sequencing artifact, a later analysis removed approximately 600 highly shared, low-generation-probability nucleotide sequences. A later analysis calculated a clonal expansion index for each public chain from normalized within-repertoire ranks of inferred template counts. A later analysis computed generation probabilities with a VDJ recombination model fitted to out-of-frame rearrangements, and checked the results against IGoR. A later analysis scored TCR-TCR, TCR-HLA and TCR-CMV co-occurrence with hypergeometric tests, applying a repertoire-size bias correction to TCR pairs. False discovery rates were estimated in a later analysis by permuting HLA or CMV assignments 20 times. In a later analysis, co-occurring TCRs were grouped with DBSCAN, and TCRdist sequence similarity was added when clustering was performed within HLA-allele-positive subsets. Co-occurrence clustering excluded repertoires with fewer than 30,000 or more than 120,000 public chains, plus five with anomalous nucleotide sharing. This is the immuneACCESS table as TCRdb keeps it, with only in-frame sequences that have V and J called. A part of the clones is gone; compared with another copy, unresolved V genes explain less than half, and the rest is unexplained. The V and J calls and the clone size are those of that table, but D and trimming were determined from the DNA. The table for this sample records about 40,000 clones. The ten largest clonotypes hold approximately 5.9% of the sample.

On the study overall, not on this receptor specifically: Assigning TCR associations to individual alleles was difficult when HLA alleles, especially DR and DQ, strongly co-occurred. A further reported finding was that TCR beta sequences accurately predicted the HLA-A and HLA-B alleles for most subjects in the first cohort. In this cohort, only TCR beta chains were sequenced, and detectable features were limited by the absence of alpha or paired-chain data. It was suggested by the authors that the approach could potentially be generalized to other disease states and immunological phenotypes. A later genetic analysis associated a missense DCLRE1C variant with V-gene and J-gene trimming of TCR beta chains, and an independent cohort replicated the association. A cluster of highly shared sequence variants was judged likely to represent a technical artifact of the sequencing pipeline. In a later analysis, HLA-associated TCR beta chains showed more clonal expansion and lower generation probabilities than non-associated chains that were equally common. For the cohort, immune exposure information was limited to CMV serostatus. In a later analysis, the rate of TCR association differed among HLA loci, with DRB1 alleles having the most associated TCRs and HLA-C alleles having the fewest. In a later analysis, several top co-occurrence clusters were reported to appear linked to parvovirus B19, influenza, CMV and Epstein-Barr virus. Linkage disequilibrium might explain the correlated functional status among segregating V segments, but an unknown experimental factor could not be ruled out. In vitro tests confirmed that three of the cytomegalovirus-associated TCR beta chains recognize cytomegalovirus antigens. Specific HLA alleles were associated with over 15,000 TCR beta sequences at a false discovery rate of 0.05 in a later analysis. An earlier analysis of 587 of the donors showed that most TCR beta V segments appeared in productive rearrangements either about 87% or about 30% of the time, which broadly matched IMGT annotations. While some public TCRs were present in many individuals, most TCR sequences turned up only very rarely across donors. In both the original and validation cohorts, the classifier was reported to diagnose cytomegalovirus status with high specificity and sensitivity. A later genetic analysis reported fewer N-insertions in productive TCRs among donors in an Asian-associated ancestry cluster than the roughly 720-donor mean. Presence/absence analyses assumed roughly uniform sequencing depth across donors, an assumption that may not hold. The earlier analysis of nearly 600 of the donors excluded 15 to 20 rarely observed V segments, including chromosome 9 orphons, because counts were too low. According to a later analysis, most CMV-associated TCR beta chains appeared to be HLA-restricted, and the HLA associations seemed to be driven largely by CMV exposure. HLA typing was unavailable for some donors at each locus, so association tests used only the typed subset. A total of 164 TCR beta chains were listed by the study as associated with cytomegalovirus.

On this clone itself: Its antigen specificity is not known.

The TCR comes from a human donor in good health. Sequencing was carried out using PBMCs.

The CDR3 reads as follows: CAWRGLAGIRGELFF. The DNA sequence is TGTGCCTGGAGAGGACTAGCGGGCATCCGCGGGGAGCTGTTTTTT. The rearrangement joined TRBV30 to TRBJ2-2; TRBD2 agrees with 11 junctional bases. V ends up 3 bases short and J 7 bases short, with an unmatched junction base count of 7. The CDR3 holds 15 amino acids from the cysteine to the phenylalanine. Only the CDR3 part of the read is kept: 45 bases, read in frame from the first base. The germline V gene (reference sequence) specifies GTSNPN as CDR1 and SVGIG as CDR2.